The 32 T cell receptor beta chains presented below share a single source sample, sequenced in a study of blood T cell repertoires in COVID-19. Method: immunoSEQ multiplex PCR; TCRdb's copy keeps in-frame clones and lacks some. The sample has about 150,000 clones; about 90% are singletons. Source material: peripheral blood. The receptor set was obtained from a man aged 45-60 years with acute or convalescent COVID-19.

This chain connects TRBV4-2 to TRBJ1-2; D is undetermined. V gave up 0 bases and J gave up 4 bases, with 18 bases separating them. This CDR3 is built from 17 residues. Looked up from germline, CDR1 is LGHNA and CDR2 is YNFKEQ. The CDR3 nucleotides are TGTGCCAGCAGCCAAGATCCTAATGCGGGGAGCGGCTATGGCTACACCTTC. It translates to CASSQDPNAGSGYGYTF.

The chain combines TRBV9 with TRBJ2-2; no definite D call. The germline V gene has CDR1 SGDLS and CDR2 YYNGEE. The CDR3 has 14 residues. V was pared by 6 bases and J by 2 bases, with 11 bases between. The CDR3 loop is CASTRGANTGELFF. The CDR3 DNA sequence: TGTGCCAGCACTCGCGGAGCAAACACCGGGGAGCTGTTTTTT.

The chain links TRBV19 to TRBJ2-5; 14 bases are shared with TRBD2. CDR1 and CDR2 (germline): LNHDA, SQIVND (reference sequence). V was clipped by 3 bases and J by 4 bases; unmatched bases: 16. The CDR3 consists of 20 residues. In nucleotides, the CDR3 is TGTGCCAGTAGTATGTTTCTCGAGGTGGTAGGGACTAGCGGGAGAGAGACCCAGTACTTC. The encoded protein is CASSMFLEVVGTSGRETQYF.

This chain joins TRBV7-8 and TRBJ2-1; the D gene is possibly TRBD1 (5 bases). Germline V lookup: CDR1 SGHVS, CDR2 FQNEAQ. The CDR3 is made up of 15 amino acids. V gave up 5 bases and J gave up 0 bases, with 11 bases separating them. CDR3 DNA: TGTGCCAGCAGCCGCAGGGTTCCCTCCTACAATGAGCAGTTCTTC. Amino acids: CASSRRVPSYNEQFF.

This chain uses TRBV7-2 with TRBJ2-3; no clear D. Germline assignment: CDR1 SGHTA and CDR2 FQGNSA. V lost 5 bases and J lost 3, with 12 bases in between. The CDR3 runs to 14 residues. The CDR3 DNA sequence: TGTGCCAGCAGCCTTGGGTGGGCGACAGATACGCAGTATTTT. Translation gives CASSLGWATDTQYF.

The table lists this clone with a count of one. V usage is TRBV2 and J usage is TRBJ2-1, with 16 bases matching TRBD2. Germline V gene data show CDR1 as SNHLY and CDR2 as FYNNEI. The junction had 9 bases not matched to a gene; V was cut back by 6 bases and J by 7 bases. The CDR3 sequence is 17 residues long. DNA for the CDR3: TGTGCCAGCAGAGACCCGGGACTAGCGGGAGGGGGTAATGAGCAGTTCTTC. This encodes CASRDPGLAGGGNEQFF.

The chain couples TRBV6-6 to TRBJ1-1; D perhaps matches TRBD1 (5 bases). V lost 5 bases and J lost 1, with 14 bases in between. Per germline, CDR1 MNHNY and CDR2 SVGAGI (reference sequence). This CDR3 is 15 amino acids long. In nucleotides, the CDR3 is TGTGCCAGCAGTGACCAGGGCCCATCGAACACTGAAGCTTTCTTT. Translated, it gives CASSDQGPSNTEAFF.

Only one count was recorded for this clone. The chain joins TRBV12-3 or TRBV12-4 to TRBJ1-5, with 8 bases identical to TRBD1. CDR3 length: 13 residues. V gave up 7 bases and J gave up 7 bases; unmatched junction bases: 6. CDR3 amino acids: CASMSGGGQPQHF. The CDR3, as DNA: TGTGCCAGCATGTCAGGGGGCGGGCAGCCCCAGCATTTT.

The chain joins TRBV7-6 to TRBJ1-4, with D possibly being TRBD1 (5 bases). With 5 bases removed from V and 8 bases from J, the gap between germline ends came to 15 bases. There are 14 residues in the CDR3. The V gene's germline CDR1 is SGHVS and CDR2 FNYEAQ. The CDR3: CASSLRSRGEKLFF. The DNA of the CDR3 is TGTGCCAGCAGCCTCCGCTCTAGGGGAGAAAAACTGTTTTTT. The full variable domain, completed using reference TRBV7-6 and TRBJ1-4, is GAGVSQSPRYKVTKRGQDVALRCDPISGHVSLYWYRQALGQGPEFLTYFNYEAQQDKSGLPNDRFSAERPEGSISTLTIQRTEQRDSAMYRCASSLRSRGEKLFFGSGTQLSVL.

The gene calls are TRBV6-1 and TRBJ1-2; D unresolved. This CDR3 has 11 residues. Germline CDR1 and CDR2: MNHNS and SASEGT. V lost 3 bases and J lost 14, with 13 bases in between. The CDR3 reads CASSDGSGSTF. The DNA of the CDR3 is TGTGCCAGCAGTGACGGGTCTGGGTCTACCTTC.

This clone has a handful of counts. The CDR3 DNA follows: TGTGCCAGCAGTTTATTGGGACAGGGGGTGGATGAAGCTTTCTTT. Translating it yields CASSLLGQGVDEAFF. This chain uses TRBV27 with TRBJ1-1, with 11 nucleotides matching TRBD1. Per the germline V gene, CDR1 is MNHEY and CDR2 is SMNVEV (reference sequence). The CDR3 is 15 residues long. V was clipped by 1 base and J by 7 bases; unmatched bases: 5.

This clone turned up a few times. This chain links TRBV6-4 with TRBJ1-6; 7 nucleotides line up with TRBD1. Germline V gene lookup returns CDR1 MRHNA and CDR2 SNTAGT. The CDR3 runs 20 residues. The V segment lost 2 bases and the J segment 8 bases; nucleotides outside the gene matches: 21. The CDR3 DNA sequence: TGTGCCAGCAGTGACGAACCAATCCGGGACAGCTCCGGTTTGGATTCACCCCTCCACTTT. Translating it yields CASSDEPIRDSSGLDSPLHF.

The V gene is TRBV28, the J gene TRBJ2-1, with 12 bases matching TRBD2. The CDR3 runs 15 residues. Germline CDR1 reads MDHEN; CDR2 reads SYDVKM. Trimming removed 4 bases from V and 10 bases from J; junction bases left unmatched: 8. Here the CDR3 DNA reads TGTGCCAGCAGTTCTGGACTAGCGGGGCAGAGGGAGCAGTTCTTC. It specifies CASSSGLAGQREQFF.

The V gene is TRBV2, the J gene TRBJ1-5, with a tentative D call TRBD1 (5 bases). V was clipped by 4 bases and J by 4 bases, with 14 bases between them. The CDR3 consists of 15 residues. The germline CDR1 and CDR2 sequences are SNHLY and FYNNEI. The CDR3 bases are TGTGCCAGCAGTGTTTGGGGGAGGGATAATCAGCCCCAGCATTTT. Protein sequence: CASSVWGRDNQPQHF. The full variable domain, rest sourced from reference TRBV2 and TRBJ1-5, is EPEVTQTPSHQVTQMGQEVILRCVPISNHLYFYWYRQILGQKVEFLVSFYNNEISEKSEIFDDQFSVERPDGSNFTLKIRSTKLEDSAMYFCASSVWGRDNQPQHFGDGTRLSIL.

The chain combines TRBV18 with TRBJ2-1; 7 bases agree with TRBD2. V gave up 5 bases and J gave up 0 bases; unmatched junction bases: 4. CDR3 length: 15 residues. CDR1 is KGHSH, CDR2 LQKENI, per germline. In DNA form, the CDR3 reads TGTGCCAGCTCATGGGCGGGAGACTCCTACAATGAGCAGTTCTTC. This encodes CASSWAGDSYNEQFF. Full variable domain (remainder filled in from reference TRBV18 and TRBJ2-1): NAGVMQNPRHLVRRRGQEARLRCSPMKGHSHVYWYRQLPEEGLKFMVYLQKENIIDESGMPKERFSAEFPKEGPSILRIQQVVRGDSAAYFCASSWAGDSYNEQFFGPGTRLTVL.

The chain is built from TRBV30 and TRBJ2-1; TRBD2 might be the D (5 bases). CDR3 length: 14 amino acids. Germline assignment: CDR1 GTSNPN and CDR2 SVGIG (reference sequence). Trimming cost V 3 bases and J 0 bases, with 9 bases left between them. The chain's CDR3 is CAWREAPSYNEQFF. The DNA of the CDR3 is TGTGCCTGGAGGGAGGCCCCCTCCTACAATGAGCAGTTCTTC.

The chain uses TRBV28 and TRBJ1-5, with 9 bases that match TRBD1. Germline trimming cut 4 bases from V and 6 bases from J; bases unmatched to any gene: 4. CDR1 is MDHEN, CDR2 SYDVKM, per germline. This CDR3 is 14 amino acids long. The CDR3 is CASSYQQGAQPQHF. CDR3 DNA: TGTGCCAGCAGTTATCAACAGGGGGCTCAGCCCCAGCATTTT.

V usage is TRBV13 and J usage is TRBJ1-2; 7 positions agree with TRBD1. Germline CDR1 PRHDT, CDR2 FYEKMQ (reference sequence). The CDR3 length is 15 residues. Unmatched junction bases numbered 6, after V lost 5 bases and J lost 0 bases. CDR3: CASSPDREANYGYTF. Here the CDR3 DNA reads TGTGCCAGCAGCCCTGACAGGGAGGCTAACTATGGCTACACCTTC.

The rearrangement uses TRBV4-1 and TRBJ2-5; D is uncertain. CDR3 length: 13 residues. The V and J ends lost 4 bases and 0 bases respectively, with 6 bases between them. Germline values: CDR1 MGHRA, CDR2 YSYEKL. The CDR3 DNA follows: TGCGCCAGCAGCCCGGAGAACCAAGAGACCCAGTACTTC. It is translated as CASSPENQETQYF.

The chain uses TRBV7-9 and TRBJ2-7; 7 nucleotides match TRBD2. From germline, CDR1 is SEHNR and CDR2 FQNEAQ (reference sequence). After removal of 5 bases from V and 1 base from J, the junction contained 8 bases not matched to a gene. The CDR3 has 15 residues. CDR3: CASSPGRVGSYEQYF. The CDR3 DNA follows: TGTGCCAGCAGCCCGGGGAGGGTTGGGTCCTACGAGCAGTACTTC.

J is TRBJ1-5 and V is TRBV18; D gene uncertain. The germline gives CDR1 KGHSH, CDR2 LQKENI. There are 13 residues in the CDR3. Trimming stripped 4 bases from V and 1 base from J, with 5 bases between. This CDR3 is CASSRLSNQPQHF. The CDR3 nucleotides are TGTGCCAGCTCACGTTTAAGCAATCAGCCCCAGCATTTT.

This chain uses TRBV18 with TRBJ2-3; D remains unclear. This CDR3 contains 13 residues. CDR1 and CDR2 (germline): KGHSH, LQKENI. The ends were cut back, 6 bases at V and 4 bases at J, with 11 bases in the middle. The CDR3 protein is CASSPGYPDTQYF. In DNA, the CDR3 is TGTGCCAGCTCCCCCGGGTATCCAGATACGCAGTATTTT.

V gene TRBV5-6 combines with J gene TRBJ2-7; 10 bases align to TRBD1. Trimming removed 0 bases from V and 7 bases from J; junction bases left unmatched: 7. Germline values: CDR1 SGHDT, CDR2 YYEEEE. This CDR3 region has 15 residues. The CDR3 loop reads CASSLVGQGMWEQYF. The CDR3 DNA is TGTGCCAGCAGCTTGGTGGGACAGGGGATGTGGGAGCAGTACTTC.

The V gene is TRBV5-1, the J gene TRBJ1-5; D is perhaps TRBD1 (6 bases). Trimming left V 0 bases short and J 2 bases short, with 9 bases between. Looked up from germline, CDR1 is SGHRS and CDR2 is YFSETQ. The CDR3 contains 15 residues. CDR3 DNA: TGCGCCAGCAGCTTGGCACAGGGAGGCAATCAGCCCCAGCATTTT. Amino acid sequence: CASSLAQGGNQPQHF.

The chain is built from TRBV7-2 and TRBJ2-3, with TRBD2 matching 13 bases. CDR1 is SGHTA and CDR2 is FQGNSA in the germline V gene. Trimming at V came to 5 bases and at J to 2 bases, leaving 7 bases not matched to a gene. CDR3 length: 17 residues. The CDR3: CASSLGLAGASTDTQYF. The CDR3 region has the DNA TGTGCCAGCAGCCTTGGACTAGCGGGAGCGTCCACAGATACGCAGTATTTT.

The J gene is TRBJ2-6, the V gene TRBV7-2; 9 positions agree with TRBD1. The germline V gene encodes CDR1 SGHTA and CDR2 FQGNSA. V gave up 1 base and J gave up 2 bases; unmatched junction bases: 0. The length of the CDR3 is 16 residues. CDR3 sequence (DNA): TGTGCCAGCAGCTTAGGGGACAGGGCTGGGGCCAACGTCCTGACTTTC. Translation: CASSLGDRAGANVLTF. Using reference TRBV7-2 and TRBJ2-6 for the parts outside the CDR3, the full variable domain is GAGVSQSPSNKVTEKGKDVELRCDPISGHTALYWYRQSLGQGLEFLIYFQGNSAPDKSGLPSDRFSAERTGGSVSTLTIQRTQQEDSAVYLCASSLGDRAGANVLTFGAGSRLTVL.

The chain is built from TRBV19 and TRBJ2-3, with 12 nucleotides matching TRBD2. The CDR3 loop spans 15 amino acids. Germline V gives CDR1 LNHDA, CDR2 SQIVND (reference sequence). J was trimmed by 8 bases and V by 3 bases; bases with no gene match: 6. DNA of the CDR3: TGTGCCAGTAGTATTCTAGCGGGGGGGCCGGGTACGCAGTATTTT. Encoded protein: CASSILAGGPGTQYF.

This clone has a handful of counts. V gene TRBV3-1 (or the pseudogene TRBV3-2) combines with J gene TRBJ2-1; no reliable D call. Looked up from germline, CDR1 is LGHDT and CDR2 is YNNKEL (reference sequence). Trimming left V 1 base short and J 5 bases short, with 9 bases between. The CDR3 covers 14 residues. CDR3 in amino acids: CASSQAVHNNEQFF. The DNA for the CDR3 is TGTGCCAGCAGCCAAGCCGTGCACAACAATGAGCAGTTCTTC.

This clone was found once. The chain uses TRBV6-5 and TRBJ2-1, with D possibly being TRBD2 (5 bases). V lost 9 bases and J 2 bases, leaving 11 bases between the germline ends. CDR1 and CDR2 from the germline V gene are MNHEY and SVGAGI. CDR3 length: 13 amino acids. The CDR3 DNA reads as TGTGCCAGACGCCCGGAGGCCTACAATGAGCAGTTCTTC. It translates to CARRPEAYNEQFF.

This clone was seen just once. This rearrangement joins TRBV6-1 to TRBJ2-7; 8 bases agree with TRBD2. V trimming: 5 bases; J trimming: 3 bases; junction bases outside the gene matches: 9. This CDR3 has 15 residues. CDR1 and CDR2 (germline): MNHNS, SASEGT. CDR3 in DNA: TGTGCCAGCAGTTCAACTCGGGGGGGCATCTACGAGCAGTACTTC. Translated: CASSSTRGGIYEQYF.

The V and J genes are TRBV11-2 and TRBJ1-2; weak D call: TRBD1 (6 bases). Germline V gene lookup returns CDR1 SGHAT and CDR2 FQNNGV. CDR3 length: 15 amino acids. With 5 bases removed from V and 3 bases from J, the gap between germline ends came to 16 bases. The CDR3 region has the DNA TGTGCCAGCAGCAGACTACAGGGATGGGACTATGGCTACACCTTC. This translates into CASSRLQGWDYGYTF. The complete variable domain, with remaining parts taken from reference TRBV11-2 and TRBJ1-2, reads EAGVAQSPRYKIIEKRQSVAFWCNPISGHATLYWYQQILGQGPKLLIQFQNNGVVDDSQLPKDRFSAERLKGVDSTLKIQPAKLEDSAVYLCASSRLQGWDYGYTFGSGTRLTVV.

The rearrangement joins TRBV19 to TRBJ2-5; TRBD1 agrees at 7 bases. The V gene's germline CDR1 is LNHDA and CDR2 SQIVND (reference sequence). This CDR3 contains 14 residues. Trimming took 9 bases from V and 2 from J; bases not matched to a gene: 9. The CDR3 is CASSPSGQQETQYF. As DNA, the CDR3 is TGTGCCAGCTCACCCTCGGGACAGCAAGAGACCCAGTACTTC.